This paragraph covers one T cell receptor (beta chain) sequence. Its antigen remains unidentified. This entry is derived from a study of T cell responses to AZD1222 COVID-19 vaccine. Study-level points and caveats: The number of AZD1222 recipients seropositive at baseline was only five to seven.

The protocol was immunoSEQ multiplex PCR, while the TCRdb copy is restricted to in-frame clones and leaves out a portion. This sample has approximately 140,000 clones, with more than 85% found just once. This receptor was taken from an adult in good health. Sequenced here: peripheral blood, sampled on day 0 of AZD1222 vaccination.

CDR3 DNA: TGTGCCAGCAGCCAACGGGTTGGAGGCTACACCTTC. Translating it yields CASSQRVGGYTF. The chain links TRBV3-1 (or the pseudogene TRBV3-2) to TRBJ1-2; D remains unclear. CDR1 is LGHDT, CDR2 YNNKEL, per germline (reference sequence). There are 12 residues in the CDR3. The V and J ends lost 2 bases and 8 bases respectively, with 9 bases between them.